A single sample is the source of the 18 T cell receptor beta chains below, sequenced in a study of blood T cells in healthy people across ages. It was with a sample-barcoded 5' primer and a J-beta primer mix that a second PCR of roughly 7 to 12 cycles was run. TCRdb used MiXCR to reprocess the 5' RACE reads, holding one entry per CDR3 protein. This table has about 1.8 million distinct CDR3 sequences, 49% appearing once. The specimen was blood. Source of these receptors: a woman between 35 and 50 years old in good health.

This clonotype has more than one count but fewer than ten. The V call is TRBV12-3 or TRBV12-4, the J call TRBJ2-3, with 11 bases that match TRBD1. This CDR3 region has 20 residues. V shed 5 bases, J shed 0 bases, and the junction held 16 bases outside the gene matches. CDR3 protein: CASSPEDRGRTIFSTDTQYF. CDR3 DNA: TGTGCCAGCAGTCCAGAGGACAGGGGGCGGACTATTTTTAGCACAGATACGCAGTATTTT.

This clonotype was picked up a small number of times. The rearrangement uses TRBV29-1 and TRBJ2-3; 9 bases map to TRBD1. The CDR3 spans 12 residues. Trimming cost V 6 bases and J 4 bases; bases outside gene matches: 2. From germline, CDR1 is SQVTM and CDR2 ANQGSEA. The CDR3 sequence is CSVDRGSDTQYF. DNA of the CDR3: TGCAGCGTCGACAGGGGGTCAGATACGCAGTATTTT.

This clonotype was seen a few times. The gene calls are TRBV20-1 and TRBJ2-5; 9 nucleotides agree with TRBD1. The CDR3 consists of 16 residues. Germline CDR1 is DFQATT and CDR2 is SNEGSKA (reference sequence). Trimming removed 3 bases from V and 5 bases from J; junction bases left unmatched: 13. The CDR3 loop reads CSASLASRDRDETQYF. The DNA for the CDR3 is TGCAGTGCTAGTTTGGCCTCACGGGACAGGGACGAGACCCAGTACTTC.

This clonotype was counted once. The chain is built from TRBV7-8 and TRBJ2-1; 10 bases are shared with TRBD1. From germline, CDR1 is SGHVS and CDR2 FQNEAQ. V was pared by 5 bases and J by 8 bases, with 18 bases of the junction left unmatched. The CDR3 is 18 residues long. The CDR3 loop is CASSKDAVRDRGSDEQFF. The CDR3 region has the DNA TGTGCCAGCAGCAAGGATGCCGTGAGGGACAGGGGATCAGATGAGCAGTTCTTC.

This chain links TRBV6-5 with TRBJ1-2, with 7 positions matching TRBD1. Trimming at V came to 4 bases and at J to 8 bases, leaving 7 bases not matched to a gene. This CDR3 is built from 13 residues. Germline loops: CDR1 MNHEY, CDR2 SVGAGI. The CDR3 DNA follows: TGTGCCAGCAGTTCCCCAGGGGGAAGGGGCTACACCTTC. It yields the protein CASSSPGGRGYTF.

The genes are TRBV7-2 and TRBJ1-6; no firm D call. The germline V gene has CDR1 SGHTA and CDR2 FQGNSA. The CDR3 spans 15 residues. The V and J ends lost 3 bases and 6 bases respectively, with 12 bases between them. CDR3 amino acids: CASSFWANPNSPLHF. For the CDR3, the DNA is TGTGCCAGCAGCTTTTGGGCTAATCCTAATTCACCCCTCCACTTT.

The CDR3 DNA is TGTGCCAGCAGCTTAGAGCAGGGAAGGGGTTCACCCCTCCACTTT. Translating it yields CASSLEQGRGSPLHF. The chain carries TRBV7-2 and TRBJ1-6, with D possibly TRBD1 on 5 matching bases. In germline, CDR1 is SGHTA, CDR2 FQGNSA. V was pared by 1 base and J by 9 bases, with 13 bases between. This CDR3 comprises 15 residues.

This clonotype has more than one count but fewer than ten. V and J are TRBV28 and TRBJ2-7, with 7 bases matching TRBD1. V was pared by 5 bases and J by 2 bases, with 6 bases of the junction left unmatched. The germline V gene encodes CDR1 MDHEN and CDR2 SYDVKM. This CDR3 contains 14 residues. The CDR3 here is CASSPGQAPYEQYF. The CDR3 region has the DNA TGTGCCAGCAGTCCCGGACAGGCCCCCTACGAGCAGTACTTC. Supplemented by reference TRBV28 and TRBJ2-7, the full variable domain reads DVKVTQSSRYLVKRTGEKVFLECVQDMDHENMFWYRQDPGLGLRLIYFSYDVKMKEKGDIPEGYSVSREKKERFSLILESASTNQTSMYLCASSPGQAPYEQYFGPGTRLTVT.

The J gene is TRBJ2-1, the V gene TRBV6-5; 9 positions match TRBD1. The CDR3 has 17 residues. V shed 1 base, J shed 8 bases, and the junction held 12 bases outside the gene matches. Germline lookup yields CDR1 MNHEY and CDR2 SVGAGI. The CDR3 sequence is CASSYYAGTGRSDEQFF. The CDR3 DNA reads TGTGCCAGCAGTTACTATGCAGGGACAGGGCGAAGCGATGAGCAGTTCTTC.

The V and J genes are TRBV6-1 and TRBJ1-5; D not resolved. Per the germline V gene, CDR1 is MNHNS and CDR2 is SASEGT. Deletions cut 2 bases from V and 5 bases from J, with 13 bases between. The CDR3 contains 15 residues. This CDR3 reads CASSELLDPDQPQHF. The CDR3 DNA reads as TGTGCCAGCAGTGAACTGTTGGACCCCGATCAGCCCCAGCATTTT.

The chain uses TRBV9 and TRBJ2-1, with D tentatively TRBD2 (5 bases). The CDR3 is made up of 16 amino acids. The V gene lost 0 bases and the J gene lost 2 bases, with 12 bases spanning the gap. Germline V gene data show CDR1 as SGDLS and CDR2 as YYNGEE. The CDR3 region has the DNA TGTGCCAGCAGCGTAGGGAGGATTAGCCCCTACAATGAGCAGTTCTTC. Encoded protein: CASSVGRISPYNEQFF.

The V gene is TRBV20-1, the J gene TRBJ2-1, with 7 bases that match TRBD2. Trimming cost V 0 bases and J 5 bases; bases outside gene matches: 13. The CDR3 is 17 residues long. Germline CDR1 is DFQATT and CDR2 is SNEGSKA (reference sequence). CDR3 sequence reads: CSARDTGAGSHHNEQFF. CDR3 DNA: TGCAGTGCTAGAGATACGGGAGCGGGGTCCCACCACAATGAGCAGTTCTTC.

In its sample, this clonotype was seen a few times. V gene TRBV6-2 or TRBV6-3 combines with J gene TRBJ2-7; D is possibly TRBD1 (6 bases). V was cut by 2 bases and J by 3 bases, with 29 bases left in between. The CDR3 runs to 20 residues. Looked up from germline, CDR1 is MNHEY and CDR2 is SVGEGT. The CDR3 coding sequence is TGTGCCAGCAGTTACCCCATCCGGACAGAAACAACCTCGAAAAGCTACGAGCAGTACTTC. Translated: CASSYPIRTETTSKSYEQYF.

This clonotype was detected once. The chain uses TRBV5-6 and TRBJ1-2; D gene ambiguous. Trimming stripped 6 bases from V and 8 bases from J, with 14 bases between. The CDR3 is 12 amino acids. Per the germline V gene, CDR1 is SGHDT and CDR2 is YYEEEE. CDR3 nucleotides: TGTGCCAGCACCCCCACCAAAGGGGGCTACACCTTC. It encodes CASTPTKGGYTF.

This sequence joins TRBV4-1 and TRBJ2-7; D is possibly TRBD1 or TRBD2 (7 bases each). The CDR3 is 14 residues long. V was shortened by 3 bases and J by 3 bases, with 12 bases between the two germline ends. Germline V gives CDR1 MGHRA, CDR2 YSYEKL. CDR3 coding DNA: TGCGCCAGCAGCCACCAGGGGGGGGACTACGAGCAGTACTTC. Protein sequence: CASSHQGGDYEQYF.

The gene calls are TRBV20-1 and TRBJ2-1, with 9 bases lining up with TRBD2. CDR1 is DFQATT and CDR2 is SNEGSKA in the germline V gene (reference sequence). V shed 0 bases and J 3 bases; nucleotides not matched to a gene: 9. CDR3 length: 17 amino acids. The CDR3 bases are TGCAGTGCTAGAGATCGAGGTGCGGGGGGGCACTACAATGAGCAGTTCTTC. Protein sequence: CSARDRGAGGHYNEQFF.

This clonotype was found once. The CDR3 loop is CATSDPGVAGTDTQYF. The CDR3 DNA is TGTGCCACCAGTGACCCCGGAGTAGCAGGGACAGATACGCAGTATTTT. The chain has TRBV24-1 and TRBJ2-3; D perhaps matches TRBD1 (5 bases). Germline-derived CDR1 and CDR2 are KGHDR and SFDVKD. Trimming cost V 4 bases and J 3 bases, with 16 bases left between them. There are 16 residues in the CDR3.

This clonotype was seen only once. The rearrangement links TRBV6-1 to TRBJ2-4; D perhaps matches TRBD2 (5 bases). Germline values: CDR1 MNHNS, CDR2 SASEGT. This CDR3 is 16 amino acids long. V lost 2 bases and J 1 base, leaving 12 bases between the germline ends. The CDR3 loop is CASSEPGRRAKNIQYF. The CDR3 nucleotides read TGTGCCAGCAGTGAACCGGGAAGGAGGGCCAAAAACATTCAGTACTTC.